The rows below give T cell receptor beta chains drawn from one sample of a study of blood T cell repertoires in COVID-19. The method was immunoSEQ multiplex PCR; TCRdb's version includes in-frame clones alone and lacks a portion of them. The profile covers roughly 23,000 clones, with roughly 94% appearing a single time and about 4% taken by the ten largest. The sample comprised peripheral blood. Receptors were obtained from a woman aged 50 to 65 with active COVID-19. CDR3s include the opening cysteine and the closing phenylalanine or tryptophan. The D gene is left open where the match is weak. Size is omitted from some rows. Given values are once, few, many or a class for expanded clones.

D: .
size: .
V: TRBV29-1
J: TRBJ2-5
CDR3: CSVDQGETQYF
DNA: TGCAGCGTCGACCAGGGGGAGACCCAGTACTTC

D: TRBD2
size: once
V: TRBV2
J: TRBJ2-1
CDR3: CASMLGGGNEQFF
DNA: TGTGCCAGCATGTTGGGCGGGGGGAATGAGCAGTTCTTC

D: .
size: .
V: TRBV10-1
J: TRBJ1-1
CDR3: CASSESDRPGKAFF
DNA: TGCGCCAGCAGTGAAAGTGACAGGCCCGGTAAAGCTTTCTTT

D: .
size: .
V: TRBV2
J: TRBJ2-2
CDR3: CASSREGGTGELFF
DNA: TGTGCCAGCAGTCGGGAAGGTGGTACCGGGGAGCTGTTTTTT

D: TRBD1
size: .
V: TRBV10-2
J: TRBJ2-1
CDR3: CASKRTGGYNEQFF
DNA: TGCGCCAGCAAGAGGACAGGGGGTTACAATGAGCAGTTCTTC

D: .
size: .
V: TRBV5-1
J: TRBJ1-2
CDR3: CASSLLGEYGYTF
DNA: TGCGCCAGCAGCCTTCTCGGAGAATATGGCTACACCTTC

D: .
size: .
V: TRBV7-2
J: TRBJ2-5
CDR3: CASSFFGSKETQYF
DNA: TGTGCCAGCAGCTTTTTCGGGAGTAAAGAGACCCAGTACTTC

D: TRBD2
size: .
V: TRBV7-8
J: TRBJ2-6
CDR3: CASRGDLSGANVLTF
DNA: TGTGCCAGCCGGGGGGATCTCTCTGGGGCCAACGTCCTGACTTTC

D: .
size: once
V: TRBV7-9
J: TRBJ1-2
CDR3: CASSPTQTVSLRGYTF
DNA: TGTGCCAGCAGCCCCACTCAGACCGTCTCCCTGAGGGGCTACACCTTC

D: TRBD2
size: .
V: TRBV11-2
J: TRBJ2-1
CDR3: CASSLELAGVSDEQFF
DNA: TGTGCCAGCAGCTTAGAATTGGCGGGAGTGAGCGATGAGCAGTTCTTC

D: .
size: .
V: TRBV5-6
J: TRBJ1-5
CDR3: CASSFSGGNQPQHF
DNA: TGTGCCAGCAGCTTTTCCGGGGGCAATCAGCCCCAGCATTTT

D: TRBD2
size: .
V: TRBV19
J: TRBJ2-1
CDR3: CASRTSGYNEQFF
DNA: TGTGCCAGTAGGACTAGCGGATACAATGAGCAGTTCTTC

D: TRBD1
size: once
V: TRBV6-5
J: TRBJ2-1
CDR3: CASSRVTGGGEFF
DNA: TGTGCCAGCAGTCGCGTGACAGGGGGCGGTGAGTTCTTC

D: TRBD1
size: .
V: TRBV28
J: TRBJ2-7
CDR3: CASSSGTGVSEQYF
DNA: TGTGCCAGCAGTTCGGGGACAGGGGTCTCCGAGCAGTACTTC

D: .
size: .
V: TRBV20-1
J: TRBJ2-2
CDR3: CSAPRTGELFF
DNA: TGCAGTGCCCCCCGGACCGGGGAGCTGTTTTTT